One sample yielded the 25 T cell receptor beta chains listed below, sequenced in a study of response to subunit inactivated influenza vaccine. TCRdb recomputed calls from the RT-PCR reads with MiXCR, one row per CDR3 protein. The sample has more than 550,000 distinct CDR3 sequences, about an eighth seen once. The sequencing used PBMCs from blood, collected on the day of vaccination. These receptors were collected from a man between 45 and 60 years old who received an inactivated influenza vaccine.

The rearrangement uses TRBV7-8 and TRBJ2-6; 8 bases agree with TRBD1. The length of the CDR3 is 19 residues. With 1 base clipped from V and 0 bases from J, the junction kept 8 bases outside the gene matches. Germline V gene data show CDR1 as SGHVS and CDR2 as FQNEAQ. In DNA form, the CDR3 reads TGTGCCAGCAGCTTAGGTCGGACAGGGCTTACCTCTGGGGCCAACGTCCTGACTTTC. It yields the protein CASSLGRTGLTSGANVLTF.

This clonotype was seen more than once but under ten times. The chain links TRBV5-1 to TRBJ2-1; 8 nucleotides agree with TRBD1. The CDR3 totals 16 residues. With V trimmed by 6 bases and J by 6 bases, 14 bases remained unmatched. CDR1 is SGHRS and CDR2 is YFSETQ in the germline V gene. CDR3 residues: CASNYIDRGVGNEQFF. The CDR3, as DNA: TGCGCCAGCAACTATATCGACAGGGGAGTAGGCAATGAGCAGTTCTTC.

This clonotype was seen ten or more times. The chain couples TRBV12-3 or TRBV12-4 to TRBJ2-3, with a possible D match to TRBD1 (6 bases). The CDR3 loop spans 15 amino acids. V was trimmed by 5 bases and J by 2 bases, leaving 14 bases between them. The CDR3 nucleotides read TGTGCCAGCAGTCAACCGGGACAATCCACAGATACGCAGTATTTT. Amino acids: CASSQPGQSTDTQYF.

The V call is TRBV7-2, the J call TRBJ1-6, with D perhaps matching TRBD1 (5 bases). V was cut by 8 bases and J by 10 bases, with 15 bases left in between. The CDR3 covers 13 residues. Germline V gives CDR1 SGHTA, CDR2 FQGNSA. The CDR3 spells CASGLTGQSPLHF. The CDR3 coding sequence is TGTGCCAGCGGTCTCACGGGGCAATCACCCCTCCACTTT.

In this sample, this clonotype turned up once. The chain links TRBV7-9 to TRBJ2-6; weak D call: TRBD2 (6 bases). The CDR3 contains 15 residues. Trimming took off 5 bases at V and 3 bases at J, with 11 bases between the two ends. Germline CDR1 reads SEHNR; CDR2 reads FQNEAQ (reference sequence). In DNA form, the CDR3 reads TGTGCCAGCAGCACGGGGGAGGTTGGGGCCAACGTCCTGACTTTC. This gives the protein CASSTGEVGANVLTF.

This clonotype occurred a few times. V is TRBV28 and J is TRBJ2-7; weak D call: TRBD1 (5 bases). The CDR3 has 15 residues. Germline V gene lookup returns CDR1 MDHEN and CDR2 SYDVKM. V was pared by 3 bases and J by 4 bases, with 16 bases between. CDR3 bases: TGTGCCAGCAGTTTGGGCCAGGGTTGGGGATACGAGCAGTACTTC. This gives the protein CASSLGQGWGYEQYF.

This clonotype was seen more than once but under ten times. This rearrangement joins TRBV12-3 or TRBV12-4 to TRBJ1-1; D is possibly TRBD1 (5 bases). The CDR3 totals 13 residues. The V end lost 6 bases, the J end lost 5 bases, and 13 bases lay between the germline ends. The CDR3 coding sequence is TGTGCCAGCAGAAGCACAGGAAGGACTGAAGCTTTCTTT. This encodes CASRSTGRTEAFF.

This clonotype came up once. The CDR3 protein is CASSYRQGAMNTEAFF. CDR3 nucleotides: TGTGCCAGCAGTTATCGGCAGGGGGCCATGAACACTGAAGCTTTCTTT. V is TRBV6-2 or TRBV6-3 and J is TRBJ1-1; 8 bases are shared with TRBD1. The junction had 6 bases not matched to a gene; V was cut back by 3 bases and J by 0 bases. Germline V gene lookup returns CDR1 MNHEY and CDR2 SVGEGT. This CDR3 spans 16 amino acids.

This clonotype was seen a few times. J is TRBJ2-6 and V is TRBV13; D gene ambiguous. The germline gives CDR1 PRHDT, CDR2 FYEKMQ (reference sequence). V was trimmed by 5 bases and J by 0 bases, leaving 8 bases between them. The CDR3 contains 15 residues. In DNA form, the CDR3 reads TGTGCCAGCAGCGTTGCTTACTCTGGGGCCAACGTCCTGACTTTC. It encodes CASSVAYSGANVLTF. Together with reference TRBV13 and TRBJ2-6, the CDR3 gives the full variable domain: AAGVIQSPRHLIKEKRETATLKCYPIPRHDTVYWYQQGPGQDPQFLISFYEKMQSDKGSIPDRFSAQQFSDYHSELNMSSLELGDSALYFCASSVAYSGANVLTFGAGSRLTVL.

The chain couples TRBV24-1 to TRBJ2-7, with D tentatively TRBD1 (6 bases). This CDR3 has 17 amino acids. The germline CDR1 and CDR2 sequences are KGHDR and SFDVKD. Deletions cut 4 bases from V and 1 base from J, with 19 bases between. CDR3 loop: CATSDPPRQVSSYEQYF. The DNA of the CDR3 is TGTGCCACCAGTGACCCCCCCCGACAGGTATCATCCTACGAGCAGTACTTC.

The sample holds a few counts of this clonotype. The rearrangement joins TRBV3-1 to TRBJ1-2; D unresolved. There are 16 residues in the CDR3. V was pared by 5 bases and J by 8 bases, with 24 bases between. The germline CDR1 and CDR2 sequences are LGHDT and YNNKEL (reference sequence). As DNA, the CDR3 is TGTGCCAGCAGCGCCAACTTATGGACCGCCACGGTCGGCTACACCTTC. Its protein is CASSANLWTATVGYTF.

In its sample, this clonotype was seen a few times. The CDR3 here is CASSGRDIGIGELFF. Written as DNA, the CDR3 is TGTGCCAGCAGCGGCCGGGACATAGGGATCGGGGAGCTGTTTTTT. This chain joins TRBV7-2 and TRBJ2-2; D is possibly TRBD1 (6 bases). The germline V gene has CDR1 SGHTA and CDR2 FQGNSA. The CDR3 is made up of 15 amino acids. The ends were cut back, 5 bases at V and 7 bases at J, with 17 bases in the middle.

In this sample, this clonotype turned up a few times. This chain joins TRBV3-1 and TRBJ2-1; 10 bases align to TRBD2. CDR1 LGHDT and CDR2 YNNKEL come from the germline V gene (reference sequence). The CDR3 is 17 residues long. Unmatched junction bases numbered 11, after V lost 0 bases and J lost 9 bases. The DNA for the CDR3 is TGTGCCAGCAGCCAAGATTCGAGCGGGGGGGGTTTTAGTGAGCAGTTCTTC. Its protein is CASSQDSSGGGFSEQFF.

J is TRBJ1-2 and V is TRBV7-2, with D tentatively TRBD1 (5 bases). V was shortened by 5 bases and J by 2 bases, with 9 bases between the two germline ends. Germline values: CDR1 SGHTA, CDR2 FQGNSA. There are 13 residues in the CDR3. The DNA of the CDR3 is TGTGCCAGCAGCCAGGACAAAAACTATGGCTACACCTTC. Translation gives CASSQDKNYGYTF.

The chain is built from TRBV4-1 and TRBJ2-2; D gene uncertain. The CDR3 extends over 15 amino acids. CDR1 is MGHRA and CDR2 is YSYEKL in the germline V gene. V shed 0 bases and J shed 5 bases, with 10 bases lying between them. The CDR3: CASSQDPIATGELFF. The CDR3 DNA is TGCGCCAGCAGCCAAGATCCTATCGCTACCGGGGAGCTGTTTTTT.

The chain uses TRBV4-3 and TRBJ2-3; tentative D call: TRBD2 (6 bases). This CDR3 spans 16 amino acids. V lost 2 bases and J 0 bases, leaving 12 bases between the germline ends. Germline CDR1 is LGHNA and CDR2 is YSLEER. In nucleotides, the CDR3 is TGCGCCAGCAGCCAAAGCGGGTTATCTAGCACAGATACGCAGTATTTT. It specifies CASSQSGLSSTDTQYF.

V gene TRBV4-1 combines with J gene TRBJ2-3, with 13 nucleotides matching TRBD2. Losses at the gene ends were 5 bases for V and 6 bases for J; bases not matched to a gene: 17. The CDR3 is 19 residues long. Germline CDR1 MGHRA, CDR2 YSYEKL. In DNA, the CDR3 is TGCGCCAGCAGCTACGGACTAGCGGGGGAACGACGACTCAGGGATACGCAGTATTTT. This sequence encodes CASSYGLAGERRLRDTQYF.

On this clonotype itself: A junction boundary mismatches the germline segment, possibly from a read error. V and J are TRBV5-1 and TRBJ2-5, with no clear D. The CDR3 contains 11 residues. Germline CDR1 is SGHRS and CDR2 is YFSETQ. CDR3 sequence (DNA): TGCACCAGCAGCCTGGAAGAGACCCAGTACTTC. It yields the protein CTSSLEETQYF.

The rearrangement joins TRBV5-4 to TRBJ2-7; TRBD1 agrees at 8 bases. The CDR3 runs 14 residues. In germline, CDR1 is SGHNT, CDR2 YYREEE (reference sequence). Losses at the gene ends were 1 base for V and 6 bases for J; bases not matched to a gene: 6. CDR3 DNA sequence: TGTGCCAGCAGCTTGTTGACAGGGGACCTCGAGCAGTACTTC. This gives the protein CASSLLTGDLEQYF.

The gene calls are TRBV21-1 and TRBJ2-4; TRBD1, the D gene given by the table, was not confirmed from the DNA. TRBV21-1 is assigned pseudogene status. This CDR3 comprises 17 residues. Written as DNA, the CDR3 is TGTGCCAGCAGCAAACGGGGGTCGCTTTGGGTAAAAAACATTCAGTACTTC. This codes for CASSKRGSLWVKNIQYF.

The sample holds many counts of this clonotype. The chain couples TRBV10-3 to TRBJ1-2; 8 nucleotides match TRBD1. Germline CDR1 ENHRY, CDR2 SYGVKD. With 6 bases clipped from V and 8 bases from J, the junction kept 11 bases outside the gene matches. CDR3 length: 14 amino acids. In nucleotides, the CDR3 is TGTGCCATCAGAGGGACAGGAGTCTCTAGGGGCTACACCTTC. This sequence encodes CAIRGTGVSRGYTF.

The V call is TRBV6-2 or TRBV6-3, the J call TRBJ2-3; TRBD2 matches at 10 bases. This CDR3 is built from 17 residues. With V trimmed by 6 bases and J by 6 bases, 15 bases remained unmatched. CDR1 MNHEY and CDR2 SVGEGT come from the germline V gene. CDR3 residues: CASSLRRLAGLPDTQYF. The CDR3 DNA reads TGTGCCAGCAGCCTCCGACGACTAGCGGGCCTCCCGGATACGCAGTATTTT.

This clonotype has just a few counts. V usage is TRBV28 and J usage is TRBJ2-3; D ambiguous. Germline V gene sequence: CDR1 MDHEN, CDR2 SYDVKM. V was clipped by 6 bases and J by 6 bases, with 7 bases between them. This CDR3 is 11 amino acids long. The CDR3 DNA is TGTGCCAGCAGACTGAAGGATACGCAGTATTTT. It encodes CASRLKDTQYF.

This clonotype was observed a handful of times. The J gene is TRBJ2-3, the V gene TRBV7-3; 8 positions agree with TRBD2. With 3 bases clipped from V and 4 bases from J, the junction kept 6 bases outside the gene matches. The CDR3 contains 15 residues. The germline gives CDR1 SGHTA, CDR2 FQGTGA. The CDR3 DNA reads TGTGCCAGCAGCTTTTCCGGGACTAGTTCAGATACGCAGTATTTT. Translated, it gives CASSFSGTSSDTQYF.

This clonotype was counted a few times. The gene calls are TRBV29-1 and TRBJ2-5; D perhaps matches TRBD2 (6 bases). The CDR3 has 15 residues. Trimming left V 3 bases short and J 0 bases short, with 14 bases between. Germline lookup yields CDR1 SQVTM and CDR2 ANQGSEA. The CDR3 is CSVDPLEGYQETQYF. CDR3 bases: TGCAGCGTTGACCCCCTGGAGGGTTACCAAGAGACCCAGTACTTC.